Described below is a single T cell receptor beta chain sequence and its context. The table lists this clonotype with a few counts. No antigen is known for it. Base qualities were left out, and no much larger clone turns up one base away. Including cysteine and phenylalanine, the CDR3 has 12 amino acids. The only DNA kept is the CDR3, 36 bases in frame from the first base. For CDR1 and CDR2, the germline V gene (reference sequence) lists DFQATT and SNEGSKA. V loses 2 bases of germline sequence and J loses 0 bases, and the interval between the two ends is 5 bases. The record originates from a study of blood T cells in healthy people across ages (dated by TCRdb to about 2015). Describing the broader study: Template switching captured roughly one uniquely barcoded TCR beta cDNA molecule per two T cells in model experiments. The study analyzed two additional independent replicas of 1 million unique cDNA reads from the same blood draw for two donors, one aged 18 to 29 and one aged 80 or older. To avoid experimental bias, donors of different ages were spread randomly across the sequencing lanes. The donors were split into four age groups: young (average about 15 years), middle-aged (roughly 39), aged (around 67) and long-lived (approximately 89). To track age-related changes in TCR beta repertoire diversity, the study relied on deep sequencing normalized with unique cDNA molecular identifiers.

The library was prepared using 5' RACE. The instrument was an Illumina HiSeq 2500. A second 7 to 11 cycle PCR used a sample-barcoded 5' primer and a J-beta primer mix. Each TCR beta cDNA molecule received a unique molecular identifier from a template-switch 5' adaptor carrying 12 random nucleotides. Each sample yielded at least 3 million CDR3-containing paired-end reads. The Mint cDNA synthesis kit, primed by a TRBC-specific oligonucleotide, was used to synthesize first-strand cDNA from all RNA. Following uracil-DNA glycosylase treatment, a first 18-cycle PCR with universal primers M1SS and BC2_uni_R was performed on all cDNA. From the authors' description of their analysis: Normalization of each sample was performed by random selection of 1 million high-quality reads, each carrying a distinct molecular identifier. Reads with shared molecular identifiers were discarded instead of being binned into consensus sequences. MiTCR, set to a Q25 quality threshold and the strictest error-elimination algorithm, was used for CDR3 identification, clonotype clustering and error correction. A nonparametric unseen species model with Euler transformation was used to estimate lower-bound total TCR beta diversity. TCRdb applied fastp at Q25 and MiXCR to the public reads, then kept only in-frame beta chains. CDR3 protein duplicates are merged, each entry listing the most common genes and DNA. The V and J calls shown here were made by TCRdb, not taken from the authors' results. Within this sample are about 290,000 distinct CDR3 sequences, with less than 30% of them counted one time only. The ten top clones hold 29% of the sample.

The 39 donors, aged roughly 6 to 90 years, were systemically healthy Caucasian individuals from Russia. Approximately 9.7 milliliters of peripheral blood were drawn from each donor into EDTA-treated Vacutainer tubes. Ficoll-Paque density-gradient centrifugation was used to isolate PBMCs, with at least 6.5 million per sample. Total RNA, at least 6 micrograms per sample, was extracted from PBMCs with Trizol reagent. For every donor, flow cytometry on a PBMC aliquot measured the percentage of naive CD45RAhigh/CD27high T cells. Overall study outcomes, separate from this receptor: The percentage of naive T cells measured by flow cytometry correlated strongly with observed TCR beta diversity. Total diversity estimates from one million sequenced T cells were considered lower bounds and underestimates. The long-lived group showed more naive CD4+ T cells, fewer expanded clones and increased TCR diversity than the aged group, suggesting age selection. As age increased, observed TCR beta diversity per million T cells dropped in a roughly linear way, and a significant reduction was already evident by age 40. Conclusive comparison of naive and antigen-experienced compartments was prevented by the profiling of bulk unsorted PBMCs. Donor CMV infection status was unknown, potentially confounding age-related changes in expanded clonotypes.

Specimen: blood. Recombination linked TRBV20-1 to TRBJ2-7; too little of a D gene remains to name it. The clonotype originates from a woman in her sixties or seventies in good health. The sequenced DNA: TGCAGTGCTAGATACAGCTCCTACGAGCAGTACTTC. It specifies CSARYSSYEQYF.